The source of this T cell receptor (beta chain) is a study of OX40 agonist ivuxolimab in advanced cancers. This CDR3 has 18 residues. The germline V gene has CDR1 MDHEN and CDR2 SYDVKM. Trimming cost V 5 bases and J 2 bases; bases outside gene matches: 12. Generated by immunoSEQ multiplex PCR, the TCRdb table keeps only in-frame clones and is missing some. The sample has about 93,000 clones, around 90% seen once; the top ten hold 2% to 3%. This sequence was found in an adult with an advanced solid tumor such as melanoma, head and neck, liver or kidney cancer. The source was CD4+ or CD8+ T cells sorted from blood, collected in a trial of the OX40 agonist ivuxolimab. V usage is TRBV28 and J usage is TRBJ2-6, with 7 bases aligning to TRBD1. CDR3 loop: CASSPLRQGMAGANVLTF. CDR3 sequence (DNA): TGTGCCAGCAGTCCGCTAAGACAGGGAATGGCTGGGGCCAACGTCCTGACTTTC.